A single sample is the source of the 13 T cell receptor beta chains below, sequenced in a study of spatial heterogeneity in lung cancer. A single record per CDR3 protein comes from TCRdb applying MiXCR to the 5' RACE reads. In the table there are 30,000 to 35,000 distinct CDR3 sequences, less than 11% of which are singletons. Documented time point: blood at routine non-recurrence follow-up after resection. Sequenced here: PBMCs, sampled at follow-up. All receptors derive from a female donor with early-stage non-small cell lung cancer.

This clonotype has a count of ten or more. The genes are TRBV28 and TRBJ1-1, with TRBD1 matching 10 bases. This CDR3 has 12 amino acids. V was pared by 5 bases and J by 11 bases, with 5 bases of the junction left unmatched. CDR1 MDHEN and CDR2 SYDVKM come from the germline V gene. DNA for the CDR3: TGTGCCAGCAGTCAGGACAGGGGGACTGCTTTCTTT. Protein: CASSQDRGTAFF. Using reference TRBV28 and TRBJ1-1 for the parts outside the CDR3, the full variable domain is DVKVTQSSRYLVKRTGEKVFLECVQDMDHENMFWYRQDPGLGLRLIYFSYDVKMKEKGDIPEGYSVSREKKERFSLILESASTNQTSMYLCASSQDRGTAFFGQGTRLTVV.

This clonotype has a handful of counts. The V and J genes are TRBV11-1 and TRBJ2-1; unclear D gene. The CDR3 runs 18 residues. V was shortened by 0 bases and J by 4 bases, with 19 bases between the two germline ends. Germline V gene data show CDR1 as SGHAT and CDR2 as FQDESV (reference sequence). The CDR3 bases are TGTGCCAGCAGCTTAGCTTCGACATCCGCGCTCTTATACAATGAGCAGTTCTTC. Translation: CASSLASTSALLYNEQFF.

Concerning this clonotype: Lacking the conserved final phenylalanine or tryptophan, this CDR3 likely reflects a read error. V is TRBV12-5 and J is TRBJ2-3; 8 bases are shared with TRBD1. From germline, CDR1 is LGHNT and CDR2 FRNRAP. The CDR3 runs 20 residues. With 1 base clipped from V and 0 bases from J, the junction kept 15 bases outside the gene matches. The CDR3 DNA reads as TGTGCTAGTGGTTTGGGAATTACAGGACAGGGCCGAACTAGCACAGATACGCAGTATTTA. This encodes CASGLGITGQGRTSTDTQYL.

This rearrangement joins TRBV5-1 to TRBJ1-1; D is perhaps TRBD1 (6 bases). Trimming took off 0 bases at V and 5 bases at J, with 8 bases between the two ends. CDR1 is SGHRS, CDR2 YFSETQ, per germline. This CDR3 region has 13 residues. The chain's CDR3 is CASSLAGATEAFF. DNA for the CDR3: TGCGCCAGCAGCTTGGCGGGGGCTACTGAAGCTTTCTTT.

This clonotype was recorded many times. The chain is built from TRBV23-1 and TRBJ1-5; D ambiguous. TRBV23-1 is filed as an ORF, its function uncertain. The CDR3 extends over 19 amino acids. Trimming removed 0 bases at V and 0 bases at J, with 18 bases between. This CDR3 reads CASSQSRAPLLFSNQPQHF. The CDR3 region has the DNA TGCGCCAGCAGTCAATCACGCGCCCCCCTCCTTTTTAGCAATCAGCCCCAGCATTTT.

The chain combines TRBV7-9 with TRBJ1-2; 7 bases are shared with TRBD1. CDR3 length: 16 residues. Germline trimming cut 4 bases from V and 0 bases from J; bases unmatched to any gene: 8. Germline V gene sequence: CDR1 SEHNR, CDR2 FQNEAQ (reference sequence). CDR3 sequence: CASSSRDRTSNYGYTF. DNA of the CDR3: TGTGCCAGCAGCTCCCGGGACAGAACTTCTAACTATGGCTACACCTTC. The entire variable domain, with the rest obtained from reference TRBV7-9 and TRBJ1-2, is as follows: DTGVSQNPRHKITKRGQNVTFRCDPISEHNRLYWYRQTLGQGPEFLTYFQNEAQLEKSRLLSDRFSAERPKGSFSTLEIQRTEQGDSAMYLCASSSRDRTSNYGYTFGSGTRLTVV.

This clonotype has only a few counts. DNA of the CDR3: TGTGCCAGCAGTGCACAGGGGAACACTGAAGCTTTCTTT. Its protein is CASSAQGNTEAFF. The chain recombines TRBV2 with TRBJ1-1, with D possibly being TRBD1 (6 bases). Germline-derived CDR1 and CDR2 are SNHLY and FYNNEI. V was pared by 4 bases and J by 1 base, with 7 bases between. The CDR3 runs to 13 residues.

This clonotype occurred many times. The chain employs TRBV10-3 and TRBJ2-5; TRBD1 matches at 7 bases. The CDR3 loop spans 19 amino acids. V gave up 2 bases and J gave up 2 bases; unmatched junction bases: 17. The V gene's germline CDR1 is ENHRY and CDR2 SYGVKD. CDR3 in amino acids: CAISEPGTVEATGQETQYF. In nucleotides, the CDR3 is TGTGCCATCAGTGAGCCCGGGACAGTTGAGGCCACTGGGCAAGAGACCCAGTACTTC.

This clonotype turned up a few times. The CDR3 DNA sequence: TGTGCCAGCAGTGAGGAGGCAGCAAGTTATACTGAAGCTTTCTTT. Translated, it gives CASSEEAASYTEAFF. The chain combines TRBV25-1 with TRBJ1-1; no clear D. This CDR3 is built from 15 residues. Trimming removed 3 bases from V and 5 bases from J, with 16 bases in between. Germline CDR1 reads MGHDK; CDR2 reads SYGVNS.

This clonotype was counted a few times. The chain joins TRBV7-8 to TRBJ2-1, with no clear D. Trimming removed 1 base from V and 8 bases from J, with 6 bases in between. The CDR3 totals 12 residues. In germline, CDR1 is SGHVS, CDR2 FQNEAQ. In DNA form, the CDR3 reads TGTGCCAGCAGCTTAGTCTCGGATGAGCAGTTCTTC. Amino acid sequence: CASSLVSDEQFF.

There are a few counts of this clonotype. The chain carries TRBV5-4 and TRBJ2-3, with D possibly matching TRBD1 (6 bases). CDR1 SGHNT and CDR2 YYREEE come from the germline V gene (reference sequence). With 0 bases removed from V and 2 bases from J, the gap between germline ends came to 10 bases. This CDR3 comprises 15 residues. As DNA, the CDR3 is TGTGCCAGCAGCTTGGGGGGGCCACACACAGATACGCAGTATTTT. This gives the protein CASSLGGPHTDTQYF.

This clonotype appeared many times. The V and J genes are TRBV3-1 and TRBJ2-5, with 7 bases aligning to TRBD2. The germline V gene has CDR1 LGHDT and CDR2 YNNKEL (reference sequence). CDR3 size: 14 residues. The V and J ends lost 3 bases and 5 bases, in that order; junction bases with no gene match: 6. CDR3 sequence (DNA): TGTGCCAGCAGCCATACTAGCGACGGGGAGACCCAGTACTTC. The encoded protein is CASSHTSDGETQYF.

V gene TRBV5-1 combines with J gene TRBJ2-5; D is perhaps TRBD1 or TRBD2 (6 bases each). Germline V CDR1 and CDR2: SGHRS, YFSETQ. This CDR3 is 15 amino acids long. Trimming cost V 0 bases and J 1 base, with 10 bases left between them. CDR3 sequence reads: CASSLAGAPQETQYF. The CDR3 DNA reads as TGCGCCAGCAGCTTGGCGGGGGCACCCCAAGAGACCCAGTACTTC.